This T cell receptor (beta chain) was obtained from a study of shared clonotypes between healthy human individuals. Deletions cut 6 bases from V and 1 base from J, with 17 bases between. The CDR3 contains 15 residues. From germline, CDR1 is SQVTM and CDR2 ANQGSEA. TCRdb's table, derived via immunoSEQ multiplex PCR, lists solely in-frame clones and lacks some. This table has about a million clones, around 77% appearing once. The chain couples TRBV29-1 to TRBJ2-3; D might be TRBD1 or TRBD2, each matching 5 bases. The clonotype originates from a man aged 18 to 30 in good health. Some clones in this sample may be carry-over from other donors' samples. Input material: memory CD4+ T cells from PBMCs. The subset denotes: CD45RA-negative fraction. The CDR3 region is CSVLGDPIGTDTQYF. DNA for the CDR3: TGCAGCGTACTGGGGGACCCGATCGGCACAGATACGCAGTATTTT.